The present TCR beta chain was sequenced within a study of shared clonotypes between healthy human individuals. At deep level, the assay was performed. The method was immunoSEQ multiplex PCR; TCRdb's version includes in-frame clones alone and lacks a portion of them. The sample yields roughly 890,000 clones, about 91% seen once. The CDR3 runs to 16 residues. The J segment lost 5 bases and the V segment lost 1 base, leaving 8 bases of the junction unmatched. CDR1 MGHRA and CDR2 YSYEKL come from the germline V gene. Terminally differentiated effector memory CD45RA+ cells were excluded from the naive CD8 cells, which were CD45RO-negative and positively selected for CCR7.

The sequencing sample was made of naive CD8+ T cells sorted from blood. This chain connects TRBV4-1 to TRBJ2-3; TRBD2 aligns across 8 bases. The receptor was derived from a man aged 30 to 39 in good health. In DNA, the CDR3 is TGCGCCAGCAGCCAAGTTCTGGGACTAGAGTTAGATACGCAGTATTTT. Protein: CASSQVLGLELDTQYF.